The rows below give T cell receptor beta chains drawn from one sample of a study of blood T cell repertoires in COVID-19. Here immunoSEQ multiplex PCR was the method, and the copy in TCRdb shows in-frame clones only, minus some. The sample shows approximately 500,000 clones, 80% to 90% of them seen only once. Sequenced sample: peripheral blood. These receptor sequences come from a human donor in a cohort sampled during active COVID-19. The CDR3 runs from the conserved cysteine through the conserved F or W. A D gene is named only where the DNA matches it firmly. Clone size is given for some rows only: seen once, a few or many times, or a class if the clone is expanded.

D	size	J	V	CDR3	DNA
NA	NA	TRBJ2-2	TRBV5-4	CASSWEIGGELFF	TGTGCCAGCAGCTGGGAGATCGGCGGGGAGCTGTTTTTT
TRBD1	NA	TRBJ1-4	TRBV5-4	CASSSGQATTTNEKLFF	TGTGCCAGCAGCTCCGGACAGGCGACAACAACTAATGAAAAACTGTTTTTT
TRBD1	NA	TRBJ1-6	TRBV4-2	CASSPRQGLDTRSGPLHF	TGTGCCAGCAGCCCCCGACAGGGGTTAGACACTAGGTCGGGACCCCTCCACTTT
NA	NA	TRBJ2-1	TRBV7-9	CASSLAGRINEQFF	TGTGCCAGCAGCTTAGCAGGGAGGATCAATGAGCAGTTCTTC
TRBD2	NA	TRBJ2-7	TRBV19	CASRGGGIYEQYF	TGTGCCAGTAGGGGCGGGGGAATCTACGAGCAGTACTTC
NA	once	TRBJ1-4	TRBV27	CASSKLGGGNEKLFF	TGTGCCAGCAGTAAACTGGGGGGAGGTAATGAAAAACTGTTTTTT
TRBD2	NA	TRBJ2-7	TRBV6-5	CASRVAGISYEQYF	TGTGCCAGCAGGGTAGCGGGAATCTCCTACGAGCAGTACTTC
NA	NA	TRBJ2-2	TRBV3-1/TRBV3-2	CASSIPGHPSNTGELFF	TGTGCCAGCAGTATACCGGGACACCCTTCGAACACCGGGGAGCTGTTTTTT
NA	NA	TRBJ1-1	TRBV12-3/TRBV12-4	CASSSGSHTEAFF	TGTGCCAGCAGTTCAGGGTCGCACACTGAAGCTTTCTTT
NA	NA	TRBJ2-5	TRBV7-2	CASSLVRGQETQYF	TGTGCCAGCAGCTTAGTCCGGGGACAAGAGACCCAGTACTTC
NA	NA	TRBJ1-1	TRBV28	CASSLRGGSTEAFF	TGTGCCAGCAGCCTTAGGGGGGGCTCAACTGAAGCTTTCTTT
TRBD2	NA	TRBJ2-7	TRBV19	CASSIGTGRWGQRDSYEQYF	TGTGCCAGTAGTATCGGTACGGGGCGCTGGGGCCAGCGGGATAGCTACGAGCAGTACTTC
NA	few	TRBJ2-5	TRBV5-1	CASSLWSPTLQETQYF	TGCGCCAGCAGCTTGTGGAGCCCGACTCTTCAAGAGACCCAGTACTTC
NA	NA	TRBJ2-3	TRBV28	CASSLLDTQYF	TGTGCCAGCAGTTTACTAGATACGCAGTATTTT
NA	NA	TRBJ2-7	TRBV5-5	CASSYFFRGEQYF	TGTGCCAGCAGCTACTTTTTTCGAGGGGAGCAGTACTTC
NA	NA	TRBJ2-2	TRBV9	CASRVSSNTGELFF	TGTGCCAGCAGGGTAAGCTCGAACACCGGGGAGCTGTTTTTT
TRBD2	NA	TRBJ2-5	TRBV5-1	CASSLGSGRGETQYF	TGCGCCAGCAGCTTGGGTAGCGGGAGAGGAGAGACCCAGTACTTC
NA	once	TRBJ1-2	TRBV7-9	CASSPWGPTRDYGYTF	TGTGCCAGCAGCCCCTGGGGGCCAACTCGGGACTATGGCTACACCTTC
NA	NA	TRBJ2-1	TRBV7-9	CASSLKAALHNEQFF	TGTGCCAGCAGCTTAAAAGCGGCCCTCCACAATGAGCAGTTCTTC
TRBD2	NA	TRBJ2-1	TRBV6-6	CASSYSGTINNEQFF	TGTGCCAGCAGTTACTCCGGGACTATCAACAATGAGCAGTTCTTC
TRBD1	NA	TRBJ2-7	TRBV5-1	CASSPRTGTSGEQYF	TGCGCCAGCAGCCCCAGGACAGGGACCTCTGGCGAGCAGTACTTC
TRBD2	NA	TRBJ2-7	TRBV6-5	CASKTTSGSSYEQYF	TGTGCCAGCAAAACTACTAGCGGGAGCTCCTACGAGCAGTACTTC
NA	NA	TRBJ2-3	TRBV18	CASSRAVSASTDTQYF	TGTGCCAGTTCCAGGGCGGTAAGCGCCAGCACAGATACGCAGTATTTT
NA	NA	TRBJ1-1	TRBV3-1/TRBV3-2	CASSPQKGDTEAFF	TGTGCCAGCAGCCCTCAAAAAGGGGACACTGAAGCTTTCTTT
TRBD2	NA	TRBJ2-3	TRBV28	CASSLPSGRPDTQYF	TGTGCCAGCAGTTTACCTAGCGGGAGACCAGATACGCAGTATTTT
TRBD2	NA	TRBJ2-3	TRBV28	CASSLAGVFADTQYF	TGTGCCAGCAGCTTAGCGGGAGTTTTTGCAGATACGCAGTATTTT
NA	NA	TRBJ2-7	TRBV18	CASSPSTGQTYEQYF	TGTGCCAGCTCACCAAGCACAGGGCAGACCTACGAGCAGTACTTC